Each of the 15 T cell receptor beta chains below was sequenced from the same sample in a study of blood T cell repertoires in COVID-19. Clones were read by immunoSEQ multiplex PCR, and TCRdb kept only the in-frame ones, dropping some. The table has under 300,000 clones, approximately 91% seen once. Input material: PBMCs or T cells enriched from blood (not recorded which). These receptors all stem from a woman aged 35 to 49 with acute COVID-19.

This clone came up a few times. CDR3 loop: CASSVAAGINEQFF. The DNA for the CDR3 is TGTGCCAGCAGCGTAGCCGCGGGAATTAATGAGCAGTTCTTC. The chain is built from TRBV9 and TRBJ2-1; tentatively, D is TRBD2 (6 bases). The germline V gene has CDR1 SGDLS and CDR2 YYNGEE. Trimming removed 0 bases from V and 7 bases from J, with 11 bases in between. CDR3 size: 14 residues.

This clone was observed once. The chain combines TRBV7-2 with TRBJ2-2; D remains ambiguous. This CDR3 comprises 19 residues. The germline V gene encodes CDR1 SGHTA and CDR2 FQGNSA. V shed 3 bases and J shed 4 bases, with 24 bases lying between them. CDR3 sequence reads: CASSLSRSRGQSLTGELFF. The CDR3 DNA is TGTGCCAGCAGCTTGTCCCGTAGCAGAGGCCAGTCCCTCACCGGGGAGCTGTTTTTT.

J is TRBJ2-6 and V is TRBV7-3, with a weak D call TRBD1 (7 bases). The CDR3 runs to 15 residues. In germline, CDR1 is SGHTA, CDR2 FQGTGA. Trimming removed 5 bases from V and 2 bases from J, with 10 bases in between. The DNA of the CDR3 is TGTGCCAGCAGCAGCAGGGGGGCTGGGGCCAACGTCCTGACTTTC. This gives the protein CASSSRGAGANVLTF.

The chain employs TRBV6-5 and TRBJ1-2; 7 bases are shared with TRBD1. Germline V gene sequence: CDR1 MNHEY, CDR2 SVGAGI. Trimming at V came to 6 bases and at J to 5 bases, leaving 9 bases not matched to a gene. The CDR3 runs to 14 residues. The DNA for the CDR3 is TGTGCCAGCAGAGGACTACAGGGGCAATATGGCTACACCTTC. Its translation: CASRGLQGQYGYTF.

In nucleotides, the CDR3 is TGTGCCAGCAGTTACAGGTCAGGGTCCTACGAGCAGTACTTC. Protein sequence: CASSYRSGSYEQYF. The chain has TRBV6-5 and TRBJ2-7, with TRBD1 as a possible D gene (5 bases). In germline, CDR1 is MNHEY, CDR2 SVGAGI. The CDR3 length is 14 residues. The V end was cut by 2 bases, the J end by 1 base, with 9 bases between.

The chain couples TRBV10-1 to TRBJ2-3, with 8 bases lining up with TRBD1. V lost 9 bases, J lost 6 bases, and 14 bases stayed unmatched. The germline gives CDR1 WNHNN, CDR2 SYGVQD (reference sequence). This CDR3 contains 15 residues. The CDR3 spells CARGDRSVFGDTQYF. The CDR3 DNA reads TGCGCCAGGGGGGACAGGTCGGTGTTCGGGGATACGCAGTATTTT.

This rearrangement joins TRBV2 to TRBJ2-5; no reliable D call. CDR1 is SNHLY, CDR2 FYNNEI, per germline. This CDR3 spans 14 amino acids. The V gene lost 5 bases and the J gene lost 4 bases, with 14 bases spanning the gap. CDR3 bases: TGTGCCAGCAGTTCCTCCCGGGTAGCAGAGACCCAGTACTTC. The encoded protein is CASSSSRVAETQYF. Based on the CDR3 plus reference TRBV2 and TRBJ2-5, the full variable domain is EPEVTQTPSHQVTQMGQEVILRCVPISNHLYFYWYRQILGQKVEFLVSFYNNEISEKSEIFDDQFSVERPDGSNFTLKIRSTKLEDSAMYFCASSSSRVAETQYFGPGTRLLVL.

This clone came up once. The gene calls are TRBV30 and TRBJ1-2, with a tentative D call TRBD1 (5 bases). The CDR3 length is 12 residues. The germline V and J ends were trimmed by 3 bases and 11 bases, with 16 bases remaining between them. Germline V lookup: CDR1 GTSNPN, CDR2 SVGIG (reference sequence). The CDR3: CAWRWGEGKYTF. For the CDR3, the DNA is TGTGCCTGGAGGTGGGGCGAAGGGAAGTACACCTTC.

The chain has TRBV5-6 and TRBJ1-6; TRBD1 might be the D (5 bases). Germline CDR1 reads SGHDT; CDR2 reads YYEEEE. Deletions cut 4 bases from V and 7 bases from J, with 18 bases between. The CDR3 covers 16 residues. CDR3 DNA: TGTGCCAGCAGCCGTGGACGGACAAACTCGAATTCACCCCTCCACTTT. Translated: CASSRGRTNSNSPLHF.

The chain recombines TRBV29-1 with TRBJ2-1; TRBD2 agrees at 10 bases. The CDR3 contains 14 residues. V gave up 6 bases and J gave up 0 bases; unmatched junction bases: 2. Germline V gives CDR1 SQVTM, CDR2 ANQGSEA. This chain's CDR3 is CSVLAGGSYNEQFF. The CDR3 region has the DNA TGCAGCGTCTTAGCGGGGGGCTCCTACAATGAGCAGTTCTTC.

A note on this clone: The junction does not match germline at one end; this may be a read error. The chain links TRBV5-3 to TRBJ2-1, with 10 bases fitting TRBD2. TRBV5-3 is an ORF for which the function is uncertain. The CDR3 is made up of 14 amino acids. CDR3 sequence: CATQRGGSHNEQFF. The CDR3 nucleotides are TGTGCCACTCAGCGGGGGGGCTCCCACAATGAGCAGTTCTTC.

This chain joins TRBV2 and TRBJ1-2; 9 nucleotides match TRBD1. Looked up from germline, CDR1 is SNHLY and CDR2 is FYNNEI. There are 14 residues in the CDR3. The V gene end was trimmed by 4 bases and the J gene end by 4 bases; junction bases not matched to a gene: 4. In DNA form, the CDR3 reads TGTGCCAGCAGTGGGGGACAGGGCAGCTATGGCTACACCTTC. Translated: CASSGGQGSYGYTF.

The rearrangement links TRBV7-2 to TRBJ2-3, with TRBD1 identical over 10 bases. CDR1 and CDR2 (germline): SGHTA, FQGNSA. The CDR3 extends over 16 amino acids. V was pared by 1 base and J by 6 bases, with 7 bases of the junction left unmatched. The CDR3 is CASSLGGTGEKDTQYF. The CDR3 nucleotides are TGTGCCAGCAGCTTAGGCGGGACAGGGGAGAAGGATACGCAGTATTTT. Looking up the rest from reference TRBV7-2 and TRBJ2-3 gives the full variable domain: GAGVSQSPSNKVTEKGKDVELRCDPISGHTALYWYRQSLGQGLEFLIYFQGNSAPDKSGLPSDRFSAERTGGSVSTLTIQRTQQEDSAVYLCASSLGGTGEKDTQYFGPGTRLTVL.

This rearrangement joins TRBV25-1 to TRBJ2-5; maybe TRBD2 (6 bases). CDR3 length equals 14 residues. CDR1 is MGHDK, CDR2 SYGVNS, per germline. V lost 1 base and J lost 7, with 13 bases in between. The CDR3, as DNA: TGTGCCAGCAGTGAATCGGGGGTTTGGAGGACCCAGTACTTC. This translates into CASSESGVWRTQYF.

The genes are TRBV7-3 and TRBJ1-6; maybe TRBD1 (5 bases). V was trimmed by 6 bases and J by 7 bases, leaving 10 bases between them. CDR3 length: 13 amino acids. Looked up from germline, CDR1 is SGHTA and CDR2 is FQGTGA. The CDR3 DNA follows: TGTGCCAGCAGTTGGGACTTCAATTCACCCCTCCACTTT. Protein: CASSWDFNSPLHF.